This T cell receptor beta chain was sequenced during a study of human T cells and chemical hapten exposure. MiXCR, applied by TCRdb to the RACE reads, yields one record per CDR3 protein. The table has about 90,000 distinct CDR3 sequences, about a tenth seen once. The ends lost 4 bases at V and 3 bases at J; junction bases unmatched: 13. In germline, CDR1 is SGHRS, CDR2 YFSETQ. There are 17 residues in the CDR3. With respect to this clonotype: This sequence may be a read error, since a much larger clone differs from it by one base.

The sample's time point: patch test 3, about 24 weeks after DPC sensitization. Treatment noted: therapeutic diphenylcyclopropenone sensitization with weekly scalp DPC. Samples of blood were obtained prior to the application of each patch test. The chain couples TRBV5-1 to TRBJ2-3, with 8 bases that match TRBD1. This material consisted of whole blood, taken in connection with sensitization to the hapten diphenylcyclopropenone (DPC). This clonotype was sampled from a woman aged 25 to 45 with alopecia areata. Some clones in this sample may be carry-over from other donors' samples. The CDR3 DNA sequence: TGCGCCAGCAGCGGGGGGACAGGTCCCACCACGACAGATACGCAGTATTTT. Its protein product is CASSGGTGPTTTDTQYF.